The rows below give T cell receptor beta chains drawn from one sample of a study of control samples from healthy donors and cancer patients. Sequencing used immunoSEQ multiplex PCR; TCRdb keeps in-frame clones, though not all of them. In the table there are about 220,000 clones, just under 95% of which are singletons. Specimen: blood. These receptors were taken from a man aged 45-65 years in good health. The CDR3 runs from the conserved cysteine through the conserved F or W. The D gene is left open where the match is weak. Only part of the rows carry a size: once, few, many, or a class if the clone is expanded.

DNA: TGTGCCAGCAGCCAAGTCGTAGCGGGGGGTAGCTCCTACGAGCAGTACTTC
CDR3: CASSQVVAGGSSYEQYF
D: TRBD2
V: TRBV4-2
J: TRBJ2-7
length: 17
size: once

DNA: TGCGCCAGCAGCTTGGACAGCCCTAACTATGGCTACACCTTC
CDR3: CASSLDSPNYGYTF
D: -
V: TRBV5-1
J: TRBJ1-2
length: 14
size: -

DNA: TGTGCCAGCAGCCGCGAACAGCGTAACTATGGCTACACCTTC
CDR3: CASSREQRNYGYTF
D: -
V: TRBV3-1/TRBV3-2
J: TRBJ1-2
length: 14
size: -

DNA: TGTGCCTGGGGAGAGTTCAATGAGCAGTTCTTC
CDR3: CAWGEFNEQFF
D: -
V: TRBV30
J: TRBJ2-1
length: 11
size: once

DNA: TGTGCCAGCAGCTTATTTCCTCTTAACTATGGCTACACCTTC
CDR3: CASSLFPLNYGYTF
D: -
V: TRBV7-9
J: TRBJ1-2
length: 14
size: few

DNA: TGTGCCAGTAGTATGGGCCGGTCTGGAAACACCATATATTTT
CDR3: CASSMGRSGNTIYF
D: -
V: TRBV19
J: TRBJ1-3
length: 14
size: -

DNA: TGTGCCAGCAGCTTTCCTAGCGCCGGGGAGCTGTTTTTT
CDR3: CASSFPSAGELFF
D: -
V: TRBV7-9
J: TRBJ2-2
length: 13
size: -

DNA: TGCGCCAGCAGTCGAGGGACTAGCGGGGACAATGAGCAGTTCTTC
CDR3: CASSRGTSGDNEQFF
D: TRBD2
V: TRBV4-1
J: TRBJ2-1
length: 15
size: -

DNA: TGTGCCAGCAGCTTAGGCAGGGGGTCCTACGAGCAGTACTTC
CDR3: CASSLGRGSYEQYF
D: TRBD1
V: TRBV7-8
J: TRBJ2-7
length: 14
size: -

DNA: TGTGCCAGCAGCCATTACGCCCAGATTGGCTACACCTTC
CDR3: CASSHYAQIGYTF
D: -
V: TRBV14
J: TRBJ1-2
length: 13
size: -

DNA: TGTGCCAGCAGTGAAGGTCTGGCGGGGAACACTGAAGCTTTCTTT
CDR3: CASSEGLAGNTEAFF
D: -
V: TRBV2
J: TRBJ1-1
length: 15
size: -

DNA: TGTGCCAGCAGCTTAGGGGGGGCCGGGACAGGGGTTAACGAGCAGTACTTC
CDR3: CASSLGGAGTGVNEQYF
D: TRBD1
V: TRBV7-2
J: TRBJ2-7
length: 17
size: -

DNA: TGTGCCAGCAGCGCCCGGGACAGGAACACTGAAGCTTTCTTT
CDR3: CASSARDRNTEAFF
D: TRBD1
V: TRBV7-8
J: TRBJ1-1
length: 14
size: -

DNA: TGTGCCAGCAGCATTAACACCGGGGAGCTGTTTTTT
CDR3: CASSINTGELFF
D: -
V: TRBV9
J: TRBJ2-2
length: 12
size: -

DNA: TGCGCCAGCAGCTTGGGGCAGGGAGGGAATTCACCCCTCCACTTT
CDR3: CASSLGQGGNSPLHF
D: -
V: TRBV5-1
J: TRBJ1-6
length: 15
size: -

DNA: TGTGCCAGCTCGGGTGGGGATGAGCAGTTCTTC
CDR3: CASSGGDEQFF
D: -
V: TRBV5-6
J: TRBJ2-1
length: 11
size: -

DNA: TGTGCCAGCAGCCAAGCCCCCAGTATCTCCTACGAGCAGTACTTC
CDR3: CASSQAPSISYEQYF
D: -
V: TRBV3-1/TRBV3-2
J: TRBJ2-7
length: 15
size: -

DNA: TGTGCCAGCAGCTTACGGGGGAATCAGCCCCAGCATTTT
CDR3: CASSLRGNQPQHF
D: -
V: TRBV7-8
J: TRBJ1-5
length: 13
size: -

DNA: TGTGCCAGCTCACCGAGGGGGGGGAGTCGGAATGAGCAGTTCTTC
CDR3: CASSPRGGSRNEQFF
D: -
V: TRBV18
J: TRBJ2-1
length: 15
size: -

DNA: TGTGCCAGCAGTCGCCCCGGACAGGGGCCTAATTCACCCCTCCACTTT
CDR3: CASSRPGQGPNSPLHF
D: TRBD1
V: TRBV27
J: TRBJ1-6
length: 16
size: -

DNA: TGTGCCAGTACCCCGAACGGACAGACATATGGCTACACCTTC
CDR3: CASTPNGQTYGYTF
D: -
V: TRBV19
J: TRBJ1-2
length: 14
size: -

DNA: TGCGCCAGCAGCTCATGGACACCCAACTATGGCTACACCTTC
CDR3: CASSSWTPNYGYTF
D: -
V: TRBV5-1
J: TRBJ1-2
length: 14
size: -

DNA: TGTGCCAGCAGCCCACAGGGACTATTCTCTGGAAACACCATATATTTT
CDR3: CASSPQGLFSGNTIYF
D: -
V: TRBV9
J: TRBJ1-3
length: 16
size: -

DNA: TGTGCCATCAGTCGACAGGGAGACTACTATGGCTACACCTTC
CDR3: CAISRQGDYYGYTF
D: TRBD1
V: TRBV10-3
J: TRBJ1-2
length: 14
size: -

DNA: TGCGCCAGCAGCCACCGGGGCCCGACCACCTCACAGCCCCAGCATTTT
CDR3: CASSHRGPTTSQPQHF
D: -
V: TRBV4-1
J: TRBJ1-5
length: 16
size: -

DNA: TGCGCCAGCAGTGAAGCCAGGGGCTATGGCTACACCTTC
CDR3: CASSEARGYGYTF
D: -
V: TRBV10-1
J: TRBJ1-2
length: 13
size: -

DNA: TGTGCCAGCAGCTTGACAGGTCCCACTGAAGCTTTCTTT
CDR3: CASSLTGPTEAFF
D: -
V: TRBV11-2
J: TRBJ1-1
length: 13
size: -

DNA: TGCGCCAGCAGCCAAGGATATGGCTACACCTTC
CDR3: CASSQGYGYTF
D: -
V: TRBV4-1
J: TRBJ1-2
length: 11
size: -

DNA: TGTGCCAGTAGTCCCGGGACACTCTCCCCCGGGGAGCTGTTTTTT
CDR3: CASSPGTLSPGELFF
D: -
V: TRBV19
J: TRBJ2-2
length: 15
size: -

DNA: TGTGCCACCAGCAGAGATAAGGGGGTTTGGGGCTACACCTTC
CDR3: CATSRDKGVWGYTF
D: -
V: TRBV15
J: TRBJ1-2
length: 14
size: -

DNA: TGTGCCACCAGTGGCGGAGGACAGGGGGCATCGCAAGCTTTCTTT
CDR3: CATSGGGQGASQAFF
D: TRBD1
V: TRBV24-1
J: TRBJ1-1
length: 15
size: -

DNA: TGTGCCAGCAGCCAGGGGGGGGGCTCCTACAATGAGCAGTTCTTC
CDR3: CASSQGGGSYNEQFF
D: -
V: TRBV6-6
J: TRBJ2-1
length: 15
size: once

DNA: TGTGCCAGCAGTTTATTAGGGGGTGGGCAGCCCCAGCATTTT
CDR3: CASSLLGGGQPQHF
D: -
V: TRBV28
J: TRBJ1-5
length: 14
size: -

DNA: TGTGCCAGTAGTATAGGAGGGGGCTCCTACAATGAGCAGTTCTTC
CDR3: CASSIGGGSYNEQFF
D: -
V: TRBV19
J: TRBJ2-1
length: 15
size: -

DNA: TGTGCCAGCAATTCTAGGGGGCCTAACACTGAAGCTTTCTTT
CDR3: CASNSRGPNTEAFF
D: TRBD1
V: TRBV5-4
J: TRBJ1-1
length: 14
size: -

DNA: TGCGCCAGCAGCTTGGACCCCAGGGGTCAGGGGCCCCAGCATTTT
CDR3: CASSLDPRGQGPQHF
D: -
V: TRBV5-1
J: TRBJ1-5
length: 15
size: few

DNA: TGTGCCAGCAGCCAAGAAACGGCGAACACTGAAGCTTTCTTT
CDR3: CASSQETANTEAFF
D: -
V: TRBV3-1/TRBV3-2
J: TRBJ1-1
length: 14
size: -

DNA: TGTGCCAGCAGCTTCAACTCAGATACGCAGTATTTT
CDR3: CASSFNSDTQYF
D: -
V: TRBV7-2
J: TRBJ2-3
length: 12
size: -

DNA: TGTGCCAGCAGCTTAGACGTGGGGCTCAACAATGAGCAGTTCTTC
CDR3: CASSLDVGLNNEQFF
D: -
V: TRBV11-2
J: TRBJ2-1
length: 15
size: -